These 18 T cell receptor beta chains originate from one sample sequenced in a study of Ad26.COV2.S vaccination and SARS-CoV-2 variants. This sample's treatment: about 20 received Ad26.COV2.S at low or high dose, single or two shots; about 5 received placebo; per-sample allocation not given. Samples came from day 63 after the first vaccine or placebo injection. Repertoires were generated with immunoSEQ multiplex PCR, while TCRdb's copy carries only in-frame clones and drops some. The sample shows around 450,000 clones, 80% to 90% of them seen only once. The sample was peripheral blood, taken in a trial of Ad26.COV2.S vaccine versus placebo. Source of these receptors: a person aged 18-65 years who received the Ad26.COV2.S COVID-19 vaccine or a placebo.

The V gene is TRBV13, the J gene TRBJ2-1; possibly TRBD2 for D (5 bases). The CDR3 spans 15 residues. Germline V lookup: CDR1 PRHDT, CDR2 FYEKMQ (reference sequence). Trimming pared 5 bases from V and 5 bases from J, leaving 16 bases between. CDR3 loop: CASSRRKRGNNEQFF. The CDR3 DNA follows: TGTGCCAGCAGCCGACGGAAGAGAGGGAACAATGAGCAGTTCTTC. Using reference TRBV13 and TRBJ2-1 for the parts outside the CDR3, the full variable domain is AAGVIQSPRHLIKEKRETATLKCYPIPRHDTVYWYQQGPGQDPQFLISFYEKMQSDKGSIPDRFSAQQFSDYHSELNMSSLELGDSALYFCASSRRKRGNNEQFFGPGTRLTVL.

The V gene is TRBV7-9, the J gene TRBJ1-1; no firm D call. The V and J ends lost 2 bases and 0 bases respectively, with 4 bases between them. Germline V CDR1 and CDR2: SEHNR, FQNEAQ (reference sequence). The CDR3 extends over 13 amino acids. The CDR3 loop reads CASSLILNTEAFF. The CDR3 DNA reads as TGTGCCAGCAGCTTAATCCTGAACACTGAAGCTTTCTTT.

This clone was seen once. The CDR3: CASSTGFYGYTF. DNA for the CDR3: TGTGCCAGCAGCACGGGGTTCTATGGCTACACCTTC. V usage is TRBV5-4 and J usage is TRBJ1-2; no clear D gene. V was cut by 4 bases and J by 4 bases, with 8 bases left in between. The CDR3 spans 12 residues. In germline, CDR1 is SGHNT, CDR2 YYREEE (reference sequence).

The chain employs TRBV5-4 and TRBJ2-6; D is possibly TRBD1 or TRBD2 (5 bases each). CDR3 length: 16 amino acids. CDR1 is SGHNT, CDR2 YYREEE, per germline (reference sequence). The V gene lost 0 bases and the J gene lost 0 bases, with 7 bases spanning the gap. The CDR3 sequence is CASSLGGDSGANVLTF. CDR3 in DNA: TGTGCCAGCAGCTTGGGAGGGGACTCTGGGGCCAACGTCCTGACTTTC.

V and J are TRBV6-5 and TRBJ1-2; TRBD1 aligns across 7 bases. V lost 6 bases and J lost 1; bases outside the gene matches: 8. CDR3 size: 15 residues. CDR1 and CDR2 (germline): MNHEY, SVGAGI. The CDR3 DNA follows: TGTGCCAGCAGCTGGGGGACAGACCTTAACTATGGCTACACCTTC. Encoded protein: CASSWGTDLNYGYTF.

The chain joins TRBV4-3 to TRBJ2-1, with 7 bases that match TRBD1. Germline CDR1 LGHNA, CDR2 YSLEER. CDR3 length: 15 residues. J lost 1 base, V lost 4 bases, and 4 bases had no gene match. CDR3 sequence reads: CASSPRQGSYNEQFF. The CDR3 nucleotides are TGCGCCAGCAGCCCCCGACAGGGATCCTACAATGAGCAGTTCTTC.

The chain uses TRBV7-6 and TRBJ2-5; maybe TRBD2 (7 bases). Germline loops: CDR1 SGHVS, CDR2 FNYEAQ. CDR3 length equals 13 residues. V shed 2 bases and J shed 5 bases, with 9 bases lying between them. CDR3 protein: CASSLRGGETQYF. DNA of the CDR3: TGTGCCAGCAGCTTAAGGGGGGGGGAGACCCAGTACTTC.

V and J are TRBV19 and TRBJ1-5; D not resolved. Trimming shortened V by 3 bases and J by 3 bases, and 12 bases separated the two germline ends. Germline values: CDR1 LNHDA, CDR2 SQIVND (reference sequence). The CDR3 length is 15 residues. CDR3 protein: CASSINGNNNQPQHF. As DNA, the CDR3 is TGTGCCAGTAGTATCAATGGGAACAACAATCAGCCCCAGCATTTT.

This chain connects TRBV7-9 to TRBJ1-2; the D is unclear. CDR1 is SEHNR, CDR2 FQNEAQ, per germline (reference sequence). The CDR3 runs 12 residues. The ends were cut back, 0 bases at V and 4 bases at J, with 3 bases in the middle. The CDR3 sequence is CASSLASYGYTF. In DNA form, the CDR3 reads TGTGCCAGCAGCTTAGCCAGCTATGGCTACACCTTC.

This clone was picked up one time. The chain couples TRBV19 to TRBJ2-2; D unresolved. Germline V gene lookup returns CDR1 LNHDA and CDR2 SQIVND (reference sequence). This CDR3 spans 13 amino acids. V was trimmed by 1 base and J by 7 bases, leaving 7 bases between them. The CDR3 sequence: CASSIGVGGELFF. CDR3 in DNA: TGTGCCAGTAGTATAGGGGTCGGCGGGGAGCTGTTTTTT.

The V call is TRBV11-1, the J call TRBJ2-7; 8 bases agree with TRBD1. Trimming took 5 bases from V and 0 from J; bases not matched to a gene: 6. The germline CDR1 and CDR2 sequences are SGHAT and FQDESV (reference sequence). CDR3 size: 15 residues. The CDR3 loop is CASSGTGEYSYEQYF. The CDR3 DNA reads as TGTGCCAGCAGCGGGACAGGAGAATACTCCTACGAGCAGTACTTC.

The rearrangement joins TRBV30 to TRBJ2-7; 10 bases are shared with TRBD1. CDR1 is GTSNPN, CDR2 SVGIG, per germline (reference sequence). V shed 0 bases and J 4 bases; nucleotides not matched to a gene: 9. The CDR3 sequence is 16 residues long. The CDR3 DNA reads TGTGCCTGGAGTGTACTCCCTTCGGGACAGGGGTACGAGCAGTACTTC. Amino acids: CAWSVLPSGQGYEQYF.

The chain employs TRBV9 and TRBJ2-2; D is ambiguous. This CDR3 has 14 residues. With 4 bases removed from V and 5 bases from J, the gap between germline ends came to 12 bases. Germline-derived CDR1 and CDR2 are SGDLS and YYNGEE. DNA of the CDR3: TGTGCCAGCAGCCAGATCCCCGGGACCGGGGAGCTGTTTTTT. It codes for CASSQIPGTGELFF.

DNA for the CDR3: TGTGCCTGCCGCTCAGGACCCAAGGGAAACACCATATATTTT. Amino acid sequence: CACRSGPKGNTIYF. The genes are TRBV6-5 and TRBJ1-3; D gene ambiguous. The V and J ends lost 11 bases and 4 bases respectively, with 18 bases between them. This CDR3 spans 14 amino acids. Germline values: CDR1 MNHEY, CDR2 SVGAGI.

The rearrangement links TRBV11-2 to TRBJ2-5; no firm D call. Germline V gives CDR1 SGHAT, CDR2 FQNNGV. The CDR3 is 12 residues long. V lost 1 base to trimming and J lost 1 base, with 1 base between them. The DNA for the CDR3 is TGTGCCAGCAGCTTAGTCCAAGAGACCCAGTACTTC. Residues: CASSLVQETQYF.

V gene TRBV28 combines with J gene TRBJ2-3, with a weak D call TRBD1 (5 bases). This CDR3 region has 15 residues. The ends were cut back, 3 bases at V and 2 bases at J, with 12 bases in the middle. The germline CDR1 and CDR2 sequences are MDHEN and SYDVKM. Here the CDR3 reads CASSFQGTTTDTQYF. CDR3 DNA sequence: TGTGCCAGCAGTTTCCAGGGTACCACCACAGATACGCAGTATTTT. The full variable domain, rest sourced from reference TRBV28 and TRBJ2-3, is DVKVTQSSRYLVKRTGEKVFLECVQDMDHENMFWYRQDPGLGLRLIYFSYDVKMKEKGDIPEGYSVSREKKERFSLILESASTNQTSMYLCASSFQGTTTDTQYFGPGTRLTVL.

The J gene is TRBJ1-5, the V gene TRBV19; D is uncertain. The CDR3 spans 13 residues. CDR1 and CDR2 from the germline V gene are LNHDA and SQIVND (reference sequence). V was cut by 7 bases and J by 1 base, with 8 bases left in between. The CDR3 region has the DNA TGTGCCAGTAATGGCGGAAGCAATCAGCCCCAGCATTTT. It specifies CASNGGSNQPQHF.

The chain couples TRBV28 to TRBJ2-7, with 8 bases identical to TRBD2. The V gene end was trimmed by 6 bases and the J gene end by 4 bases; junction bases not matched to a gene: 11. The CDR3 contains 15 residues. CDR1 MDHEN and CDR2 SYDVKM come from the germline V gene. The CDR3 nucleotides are TGTGCCAGCAGCGATACCGGGACTAGTTGGTACGAGCAGTACTTC. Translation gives CASSDTGTSWYEQYF.